The 11 T cell receptor beta chains reported below all come from one sample, sequenced in a study of T cells in Graves' hyperthyroidism and ophthalmopathy (dated by TCRdb to between 2018 and 2020). Libraries came from multiplex PCR. The reads were generated on an Illumina HiSeq 2000. TCR beta CDR3 regions were amplified from RNA transcripts. A first-round RT-PCR of the TCR CDR3 used the HTBI primer set with the Qiagen OneStep RT-PCR kit. The raw public reads went through TCRdb reprocessing: fastp at Q25, MiXCR clone calling, in-frame beta chains kept. One record per CDR3 amino acid sequence lists the most common genes and DNA. This sample holds a few hundred thousand distinct CDR3 sequences; 12% to 15% were observed only once. The ten largest make up 5.3% of the sample. Material for sequencing was blood. Every receptor here comes from a young woman with Graves' hyperthyroidism.

There are many counts of this clonotype. The rearrangement uses TRBV5-5 and TRBJ1-1, with TRBD1 matching over 7 bases. After removal of 0 bases from V and 3 bases from J, the junction contained 8 bases not matched to a gene. The CDR3 consists of 16 residues. CDR1 and CDR2 from the germline V gene are SGHKS and YYEKEE (reference sequence). CDR3 loop: CASSLETGLGDTEAFF. The CDR3 DNA reads as TGTGCCAGCAGCTTGGAGACAGGGTTGGGCGACACTGAAGCTTTCTTT. Looking up the rest from reference TRBV5-5 and TRBJ1-1 gives the full variable domain: DAGVTQSPTHLIKTRGQQVTLRCSPISGHKSVSWYQQVLGQGPQFIFQYYEKEERGRGNFPDRFSARQFPNYSSELNVNALLLGDSALYLCASSLETGLGDTEAFFGQGTRLTVV.

This clonotype has a count of ten or more. The genes are TRBV28 and TRBJ1-6; D remains unclear. Germline-derived CDR1 and CDR2 are MDHEN and SYDVKM. V was cut by 1 base and J by 3 bases, with 10 bases left in between. The CDR3 sequence is 16 residues long. The CDR3 spells CASSLFSGVYNSPLHF. CDR3 bases: TGTGCCAGCAGTTTATTTTCGGGTGTCTATAATTCACCCCTCCACTTT.

This clonotype was observed a few times. The V call is TRBV7-9, the J call TRBJ2-7, with 7 bases lining up with TRBD2. V gave up 5 bases and J gave up 5 bases; unmatched junction bases: 9. This CDR3 region has 14 residues. Germline CDR1 is SEHNR and CDR2 is FQNEAQ (reference sequence). The CDR3 coding sequence is TGTGCCAGCAGCCCGATGGGGGGGTACCACGAGCAGTACTTC. Its translation is CASSPMGGYHEQYF.

In this sample, this clonotype turned up many times. The chain is built from TRBV28 and TRBJ2-1, with 8 bases fitting TRBD1. This CDR3 has 15 residues. The J segment lost 7 bases and the V segment lost 7 bases, leaving 12 bases of the junction unmatched. Germline V gene lookup returns CDR1 MDHEN and CDR2 SYDVKM. CDR3 sequence: CASNFGQGAANEQFF. CDR3 DNA sequence: TGTGCCAGCAATTTTGGTCAGGGGGCAGCGAATGAGCAGTTCTTC.

This clonotype was seen ten or more times. The chain couples TRBV20-1 to TRBJ2-3; 8 bases fit TRBD2. The V gene's germline CDR1 is DFQATT and CDR2 SNEGSKA (reference sequence). CDR3 length: 14 amino acids. Trimming cost V 5 bases and J 1 base; bases outside gene matches: 5. CDR3 in amino acids: CSARPAGGTDTQYF. DNA of the CDR3: TGCAGTGCTCGGCCAGCGGGAGGCACAGATACGCAGTATTTT.

This clonotype was detected many times. The chain is built from TRBV7-2 and TRBJ2-7, with D perhaps TRBD1 or TRBD2 (7 bases each). The germline V gene has CDR1 SGHTA and CDR2 FQGNSA. Trimming took off 3 bases at V and 3 bases at J, with 12 bases between the two ends. The CDR3 consists of 14 residues. Here the CDR3 reads CASSFRGTIYEQYF. Here the CDR3 DNA reads TGTGCCAGCAGCTTCAGGGGGACTATCTACGAGCAGTACTTC. Variable domain in full (rest from reference TRBV7-2 and TRBJ2-7): GAGVSQSPSNKVTEKGKDVELRCDPISGHTALYWYRQSLGQGLEFLIYFQGNSAPDKSGLPSDRFSAERTGGSVSTLTIQRTQQEDSAVYLCASSFRGTIYEQYFGPGTRLTVT.

About this clonotype: A read error may explain this, as a much larger clone is one base away. This chain connects TRBV12-3 or TRBV12-4 to TRBJ1-5; D perhaps matches TRBD1 (6 bases). CDR3 size: 16 residues. V was pared by 4 bases and J by 3 bases, with 16 bases between. The CDR3 region has the DNA TGTGCCAGCAGTTACGAACAGGGTTTTAACAATCAGCCCCAGCATTTT. It yields the protein CASSYEQGFNNQPQHF.

The chain uses TRBV5-4 and TRBJ2-2; 9 bases are a match to TRBD2. Germline CDR1 is SGHNT and CDR2 is YYREEE (reference sequence). The CDR3 extends over 15 amino acids. J lost 3 bases, V lost 4 bases, and 4 bases had no gene match. In nucleotides, the CDR3 is TGTGCCAGCAGCGTCCTAGCGGGGTACACCGGGGAGCTGTTTTTT. Translated, it gives CASSVLAGYTGELFF.

The table lists this clonotype with many counts. The chain has TRBV28 and TRBJ2-7; 8 bases align to TRBD1. Germline lookup yields CDR1 MDHEN and CDR2 SYDVKM. The CDR3 spans 15 residues. With 4 bases clipped from V and 3 bases from J, the junction kept 8 bases outside the gene matches. The CDR3 spells CASSSPGTGYYEQYF. DNA of the CDR3: TGTGCCAGCAGTTCCCCCGGGACAGGCTACTACGAGCAGTACTTC.

The rearrangement links TRBV12-3 or TRBV12-4 to TRBJ2-5; D is possibly TRBD2 (6 bases). Trimming removed 6 bases at V and 4 bases at J, with 15 bases between. This CDR3 comprises 14 residues. CDR3 amino acids: CASRSGGTGETQYF. The DNA of the CDR3 is TGTGCCAGCAGATCTGGCGGGACCGGAGAGACCCAGTACTTC.

This chain connects TRBV18 to TRBJ2-7, with TRBD1 as a possible D gene (6 bases). V lost 3 bases and J 4 bases, leaving 16 bases between the germline ends. In germline, CDR1 is KGHSH, CDR2 LQKENI. The CDR3 has 15 residues. CDR3: CASSPNGQLSYEQYF. CDR3 in DNA: TGTGCCAGCTCACCTAACGGACAGCTCTCATACGAGCAGTACTTC. Drawing the rest from reference TRBV18 and TRBJ2-7, the complete variable domain is NAGVMQNPRHLVRRRGQEARLRCSPMKGHSHVYWYRQLPEEGLKFMVYLQKENIIDESGMPKERFSAEFPKEGPSILRIQQVVRGDSAAYFCASSPNGQLSYEQYFGPGTRLTVT.